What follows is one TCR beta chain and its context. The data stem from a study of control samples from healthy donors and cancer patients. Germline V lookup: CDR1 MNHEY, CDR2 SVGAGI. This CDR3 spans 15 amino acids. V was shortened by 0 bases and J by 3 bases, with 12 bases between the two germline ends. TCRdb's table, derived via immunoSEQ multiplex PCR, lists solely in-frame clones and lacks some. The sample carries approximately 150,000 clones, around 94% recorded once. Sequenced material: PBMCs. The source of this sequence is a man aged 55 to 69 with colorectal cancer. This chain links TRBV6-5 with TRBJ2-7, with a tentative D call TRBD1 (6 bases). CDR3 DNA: TGTGCCAGCAGTTACTCGGACAAGACAGGCTACGAGCAGTACTTC. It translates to CASSYSDKTGYEQYF.